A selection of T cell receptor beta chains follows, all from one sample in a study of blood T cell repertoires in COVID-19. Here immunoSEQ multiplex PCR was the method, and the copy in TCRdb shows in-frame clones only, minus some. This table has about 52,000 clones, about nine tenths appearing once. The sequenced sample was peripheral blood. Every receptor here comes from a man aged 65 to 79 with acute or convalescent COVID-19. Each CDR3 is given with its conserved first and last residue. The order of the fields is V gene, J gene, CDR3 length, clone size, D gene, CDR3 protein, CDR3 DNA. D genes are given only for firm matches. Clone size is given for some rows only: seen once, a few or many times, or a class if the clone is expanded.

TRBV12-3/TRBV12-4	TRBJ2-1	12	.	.	CASTYSYNEQFF	TGTGCCAGCACCTACTCCTACAATGAGCAGTTCTTC
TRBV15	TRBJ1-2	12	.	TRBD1	CATSRDRTGPTF	TGTGCCACCAGCAGAGACCGGACAGGCCCAACCTTC
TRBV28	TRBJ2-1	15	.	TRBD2	CASTGREAGRTEQFF	TGTGCCAGCACTGGGCGAGAAGCGGGACGGACAGAGCAGTTCTTC
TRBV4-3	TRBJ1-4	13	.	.	CASRERGNEKLFF	TGCGCCAGCAGAGAAAGAGGAAATGAAAAACTGTTTTTT
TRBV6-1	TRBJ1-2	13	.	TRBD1	CASSETGNYGYTF	TGTGCCAGCAGTGAGACAGGGAACTATGGCTACACCTTC
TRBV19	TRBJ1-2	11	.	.	CASTRGAGYTF	TGTGCCAGTACTCGGGGGGCTGGCTACACCTTC
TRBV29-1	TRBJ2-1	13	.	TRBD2	CSAASGRANEQFF	TGCAGCGCCGCTAGCGGGAGGGCCAATGAGCAGTTCTTC
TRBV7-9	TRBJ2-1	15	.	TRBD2	CASSLPAGVNNEQFF	TGTGCCAGCAGCTTACCCGCGGGGGTTAACAATGAGCAGTTCTTC
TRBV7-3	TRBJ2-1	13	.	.	CASSYTQVSEQFF	TGTGCCAGCAGCTACACCCAGGTTTCTGAGCAGTTCTTC
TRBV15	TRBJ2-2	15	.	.	CATSRTSTNTGELFF	TGTGCCACCAGCCGGACATCGACGAACACCGGGGAGCTGTTTTTT
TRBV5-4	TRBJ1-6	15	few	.	CASSFVSRGNSPLHF	TGTGCCAGCAGCTTTGTTTCGAGGGGGAATTCACCCCTCCACTTT
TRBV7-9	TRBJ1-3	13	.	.	CASSLRSGNTIYF	TGTGCCAGCAGCTTGAGGTCTGGAAACACCATATATTTT
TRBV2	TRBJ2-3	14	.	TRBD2	CASTGGLISDTQYF	TGTGCCAGCACGGGGGGACTAATCTCAGATACGCAGTATTTT
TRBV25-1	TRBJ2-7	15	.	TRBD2	CASSRGTSGSYEQYF	TGTGCCAGCAGTCGAGGGACTAGCGGGAGTTACGAGCAGTACTTC